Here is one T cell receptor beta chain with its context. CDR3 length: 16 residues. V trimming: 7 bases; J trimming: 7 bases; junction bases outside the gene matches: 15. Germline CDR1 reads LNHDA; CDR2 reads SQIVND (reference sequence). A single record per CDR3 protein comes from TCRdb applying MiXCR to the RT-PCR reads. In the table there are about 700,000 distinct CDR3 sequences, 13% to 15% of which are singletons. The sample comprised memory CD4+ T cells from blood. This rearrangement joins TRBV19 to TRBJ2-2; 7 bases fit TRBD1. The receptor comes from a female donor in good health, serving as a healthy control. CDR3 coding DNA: TGTGCCAGTACCAACAGGCCGGGGACAGACGGCGGGGAGCTGTTTTTT. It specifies CASTNRPGTDGGELFF.